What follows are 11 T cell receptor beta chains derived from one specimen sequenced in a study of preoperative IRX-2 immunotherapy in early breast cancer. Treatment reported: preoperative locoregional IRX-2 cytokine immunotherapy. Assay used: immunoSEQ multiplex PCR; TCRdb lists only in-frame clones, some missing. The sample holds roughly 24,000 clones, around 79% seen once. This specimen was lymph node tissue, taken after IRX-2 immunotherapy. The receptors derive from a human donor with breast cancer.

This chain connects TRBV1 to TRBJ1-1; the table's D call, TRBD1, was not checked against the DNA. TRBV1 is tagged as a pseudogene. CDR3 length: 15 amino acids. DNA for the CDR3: TGCGCCAGCAGCCAAGTTACCAGGGGAGACACTGAAGCTTTCTTT. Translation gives CASSQVTRGDTEAFF.

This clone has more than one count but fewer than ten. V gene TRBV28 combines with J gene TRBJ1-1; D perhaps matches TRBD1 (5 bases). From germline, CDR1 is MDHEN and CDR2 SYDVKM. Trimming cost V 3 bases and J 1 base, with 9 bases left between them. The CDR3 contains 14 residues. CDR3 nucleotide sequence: TGTGCCAGCAGTTTGTGGCAGGGGAACACTGAAGCTTTCTTT. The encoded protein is CASSLWQGNTEAFF.

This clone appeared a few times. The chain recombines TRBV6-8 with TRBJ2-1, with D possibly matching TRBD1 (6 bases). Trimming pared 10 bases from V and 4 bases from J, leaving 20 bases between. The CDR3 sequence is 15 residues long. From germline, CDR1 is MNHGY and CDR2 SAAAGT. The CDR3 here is CATIRTGNEYNEQFF. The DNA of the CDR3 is TGTGCCACCATACGAACAGGGAACGAATACAATGAGCAGTTCTTC.

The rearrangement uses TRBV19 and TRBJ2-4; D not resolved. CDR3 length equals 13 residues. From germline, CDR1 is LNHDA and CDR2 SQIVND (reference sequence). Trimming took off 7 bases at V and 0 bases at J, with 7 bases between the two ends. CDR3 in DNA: TGTGCCAGTACGAATCTAGCCAAAAACATTCAGTACTTC. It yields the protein CASTNLAKNIQYF.

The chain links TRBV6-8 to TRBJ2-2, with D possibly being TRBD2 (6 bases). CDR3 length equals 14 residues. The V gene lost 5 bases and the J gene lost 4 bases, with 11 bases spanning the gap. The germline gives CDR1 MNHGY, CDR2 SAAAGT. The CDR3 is CASSPGGSTGELFF. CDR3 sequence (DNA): TGTGCCAGCAGTCCCGGGGGTAGCACCGGGGAGCTGTTTTTT.

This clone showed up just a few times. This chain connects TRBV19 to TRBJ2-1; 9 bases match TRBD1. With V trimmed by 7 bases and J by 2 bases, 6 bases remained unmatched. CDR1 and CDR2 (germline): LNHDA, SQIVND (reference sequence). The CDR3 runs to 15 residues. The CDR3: CASIDRGRTYNEQFF. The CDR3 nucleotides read TGTGCCAGTATTGACAGGGGGAGAACCTACAATGAGCAGTTCTTC.

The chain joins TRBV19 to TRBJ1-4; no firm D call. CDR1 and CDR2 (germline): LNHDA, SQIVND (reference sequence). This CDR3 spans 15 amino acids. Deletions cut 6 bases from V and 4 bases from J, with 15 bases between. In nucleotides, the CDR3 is TGTGCCAGTAGGCGCGGGGAGGGAGTTAATGAAAAACTGTTTTTT. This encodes CASRRGEGVNEKLFF. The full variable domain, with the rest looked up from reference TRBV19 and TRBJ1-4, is DGGITQSPKYLFRKEGQNVTLSCEQNLNHDAMYWYRQDPGQGLRLIYYSQIVNDFQKGDIAEGYSVSREKKESFPLTVTSAQKNPTAFYLCASRRGEGVNEKLFFGSGTQLSVL.

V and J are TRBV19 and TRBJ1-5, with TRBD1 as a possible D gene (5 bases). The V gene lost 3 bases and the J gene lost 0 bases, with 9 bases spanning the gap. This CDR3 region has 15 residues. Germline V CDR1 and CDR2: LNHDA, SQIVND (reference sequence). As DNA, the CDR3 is TGTGCCAGTAGTATCGGGGGAAATAGCAATCAGCCCCAGCATTTT. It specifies CASSIGGNSNQPQHF.

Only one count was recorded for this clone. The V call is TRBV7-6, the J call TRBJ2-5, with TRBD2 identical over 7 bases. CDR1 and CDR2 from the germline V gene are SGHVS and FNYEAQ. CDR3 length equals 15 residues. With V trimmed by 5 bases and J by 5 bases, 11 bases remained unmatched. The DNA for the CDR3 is TGTGCCAGCAGCCGGGGAGGGCAGTACGGTGAGACCCAGTACTTC. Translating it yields CASSRGGQYGETQYF.

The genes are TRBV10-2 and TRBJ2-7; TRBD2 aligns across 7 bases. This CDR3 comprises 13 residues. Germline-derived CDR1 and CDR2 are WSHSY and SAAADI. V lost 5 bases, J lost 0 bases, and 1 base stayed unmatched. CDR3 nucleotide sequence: TGCGCCAGCAGTAGCGGGAACTCCTACGAGCAGTACTTC. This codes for CASSSGNSYEQYF.

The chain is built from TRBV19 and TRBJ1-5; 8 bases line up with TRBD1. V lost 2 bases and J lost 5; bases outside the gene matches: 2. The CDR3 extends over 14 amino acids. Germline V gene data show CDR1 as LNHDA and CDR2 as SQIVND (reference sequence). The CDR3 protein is CASSISGGHQPQHF. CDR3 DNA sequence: TGTGCCAGTAGTATATCAGGGGGCCATCAGCCCCAGCATTTT.